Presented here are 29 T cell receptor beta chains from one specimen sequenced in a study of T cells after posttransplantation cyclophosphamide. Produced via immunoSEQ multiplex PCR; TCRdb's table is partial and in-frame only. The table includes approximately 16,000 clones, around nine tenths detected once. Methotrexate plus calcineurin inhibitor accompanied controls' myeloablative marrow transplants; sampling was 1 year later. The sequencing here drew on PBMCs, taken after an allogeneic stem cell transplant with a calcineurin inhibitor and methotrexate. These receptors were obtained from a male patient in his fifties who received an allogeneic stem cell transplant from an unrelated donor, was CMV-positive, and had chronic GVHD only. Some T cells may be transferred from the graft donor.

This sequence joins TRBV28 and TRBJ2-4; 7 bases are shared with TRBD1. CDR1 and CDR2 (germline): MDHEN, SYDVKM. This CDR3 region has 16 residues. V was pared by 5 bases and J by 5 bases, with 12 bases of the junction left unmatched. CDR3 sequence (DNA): TGTGCCAGCAGTCCACCAAGGGGGCATGAGGAAAACATTCAGTACTTC. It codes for CASSPPRGHEENIQYF.

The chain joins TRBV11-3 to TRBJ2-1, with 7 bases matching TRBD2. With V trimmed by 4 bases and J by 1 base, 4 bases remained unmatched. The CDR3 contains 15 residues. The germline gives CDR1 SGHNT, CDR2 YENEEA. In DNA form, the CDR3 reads TGTGCCAGCAGCTCACGGGGGGTTTCCTACAATGAGCAGTTCTTC. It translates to CASSSRGVSYNEQFF.

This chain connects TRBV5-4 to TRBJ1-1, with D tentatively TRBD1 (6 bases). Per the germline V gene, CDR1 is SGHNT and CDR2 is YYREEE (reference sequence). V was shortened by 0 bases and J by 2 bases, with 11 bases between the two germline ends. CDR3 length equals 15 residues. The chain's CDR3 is CASSLAGQFNTEAFF. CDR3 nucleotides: TGTGCCAGCAGCTTGGCCGGACAGTTTAACACTGAAGCTTTCTTT. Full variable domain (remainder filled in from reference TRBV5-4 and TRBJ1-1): ETGVTQSPTHLIKTRGQQVTLRCSSQSGHNTVSWYQQALGQGPQFIFQYYREEENGRGNFPPRFSGLQFPNYSSELNVNALELDDSALYLCASSLAGQFNTEAFFGQGTRLTVV.

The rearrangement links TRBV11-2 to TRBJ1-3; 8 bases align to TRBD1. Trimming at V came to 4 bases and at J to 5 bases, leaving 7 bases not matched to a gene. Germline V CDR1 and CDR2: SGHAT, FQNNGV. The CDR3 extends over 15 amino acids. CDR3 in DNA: TGTGCCAGCAGCTCCTTGACAGGGGACAGAAACACCATATATTTT. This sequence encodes CASSSLTGDRNTIYF. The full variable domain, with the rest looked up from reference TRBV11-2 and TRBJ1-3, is EAGVAQSPRYKIIEKRQSVAFWCNPISGHATLYWYQQILGQGPKLLIQFQNNGVVDDSQLPKDRFSAERLKGVDSTLKIQPAKLEDSAVYLCASSSLTGDRNTIYFGEGSWLTVV.

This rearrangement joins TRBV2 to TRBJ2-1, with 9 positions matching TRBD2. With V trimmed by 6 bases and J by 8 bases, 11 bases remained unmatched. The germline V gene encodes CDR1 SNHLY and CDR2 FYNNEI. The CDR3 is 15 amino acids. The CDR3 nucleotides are TGTGCCAGCAGGCCGGGACTAGCTAATAGGGATGAGCAGTTCTTC. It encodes CASRPGLANRDEQFF.

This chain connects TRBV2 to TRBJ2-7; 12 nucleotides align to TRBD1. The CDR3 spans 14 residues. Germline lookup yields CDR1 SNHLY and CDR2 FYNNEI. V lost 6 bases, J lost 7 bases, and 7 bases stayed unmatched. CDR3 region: CASRGGQGAREQYF. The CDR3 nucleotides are TGTGCCAGCAGGGGGGGACAGGGGGCTAGGGAGCAGTACTTC.

The CDR3 DNA reads TGTGCCAGCAGCGTTCAGGGGACAGGGCCAGATACGCAGTATTTT. This gives the protein CASSVQGTGPDTQYF. The chain uses TRBV9 and TRBJ2-3; 9 bases are shared with TRBD1. Germline V gives CDR1 SGDLS, CDR2 YYNGEE. V dropped 2 bases and J dropped 4; count of bases not matched to a gene: 5. The length of the CDR3 is 15 residues.

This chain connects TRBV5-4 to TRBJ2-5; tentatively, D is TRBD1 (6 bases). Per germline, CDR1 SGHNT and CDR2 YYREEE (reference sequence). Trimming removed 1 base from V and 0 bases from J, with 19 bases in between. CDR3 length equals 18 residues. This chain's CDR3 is CASSLQGSIPGYQETQYF. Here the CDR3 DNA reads TGTGCCAGCAGCTTGCAGGGGTCCATTCCAGGGTACCAAGAGACCCAGTACTTC. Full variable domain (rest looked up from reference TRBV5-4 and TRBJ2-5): ETGVTQSPTHLIKTRGQQVTLRCSSQSGHNTVSWYQQALGQGPQFIFQYYREEENGRGNFPPRFSGLQFPNYSSELNVNALELDDSALYLCASSLQGSIPGYQETQYFGPGTRLLVL.

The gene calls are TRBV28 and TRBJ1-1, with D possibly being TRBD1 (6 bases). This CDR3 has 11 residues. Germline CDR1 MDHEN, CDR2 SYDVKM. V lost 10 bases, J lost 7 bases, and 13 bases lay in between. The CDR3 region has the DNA TGTGCCATCGAAAGGGGGTATGAAGCTTTCTTT. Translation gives CAIERGYEAFF.

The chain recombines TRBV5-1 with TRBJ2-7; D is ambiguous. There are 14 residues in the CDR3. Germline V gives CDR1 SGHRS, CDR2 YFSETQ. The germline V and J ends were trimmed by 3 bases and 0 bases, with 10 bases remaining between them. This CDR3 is CASSSRDSSYEQYF. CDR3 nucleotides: TGCGCCAGCAGCTCCCGAGACTCCTCCTACGAGCAGTACTTC.

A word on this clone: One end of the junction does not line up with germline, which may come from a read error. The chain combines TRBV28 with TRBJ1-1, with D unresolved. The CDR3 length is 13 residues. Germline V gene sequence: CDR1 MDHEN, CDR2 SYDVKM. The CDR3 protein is CASSLWGNTEASF. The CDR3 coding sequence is TGTGCCAGCAGTTTATGGGGCAACACTGAAGCTTCCTTT.

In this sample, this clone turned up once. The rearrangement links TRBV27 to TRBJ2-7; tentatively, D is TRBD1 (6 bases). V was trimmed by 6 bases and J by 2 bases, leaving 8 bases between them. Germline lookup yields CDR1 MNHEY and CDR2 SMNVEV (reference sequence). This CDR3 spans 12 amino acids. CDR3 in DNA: TGTGCCAGCAGCAGGGGCCCCTACGAGCAGTACTTC. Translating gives CASSRGPYEQYF.

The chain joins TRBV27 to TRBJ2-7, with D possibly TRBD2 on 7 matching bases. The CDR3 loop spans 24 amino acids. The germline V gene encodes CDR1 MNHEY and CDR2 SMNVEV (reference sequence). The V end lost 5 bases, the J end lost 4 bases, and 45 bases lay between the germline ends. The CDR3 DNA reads TGTGCCAGCAGTATTCCCCTGGAGTGGAGGCTCACCACGCCGGGTGCGGGGGCAAAATACGAGCAGTACTTC. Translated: CASSIPLEWRLTTPGAGAKYEQYF.

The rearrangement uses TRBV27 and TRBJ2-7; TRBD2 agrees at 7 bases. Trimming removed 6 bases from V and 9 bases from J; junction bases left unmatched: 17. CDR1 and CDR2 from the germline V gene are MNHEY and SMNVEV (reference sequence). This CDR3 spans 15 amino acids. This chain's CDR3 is CASSLILADLSGQYF. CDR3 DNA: TGTGCCAGCAGCCTGATCCTAGCGGACCTATCGGGGCAGTACTTC.

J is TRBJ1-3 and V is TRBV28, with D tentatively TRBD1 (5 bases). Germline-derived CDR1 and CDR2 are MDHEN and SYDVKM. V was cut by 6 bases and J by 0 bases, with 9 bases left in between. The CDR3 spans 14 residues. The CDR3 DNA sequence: TGTGCCAGCAGGCAGGGAAACTCTGGAAACACCATATATTTT. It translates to CASRQGNSGNTIYF.

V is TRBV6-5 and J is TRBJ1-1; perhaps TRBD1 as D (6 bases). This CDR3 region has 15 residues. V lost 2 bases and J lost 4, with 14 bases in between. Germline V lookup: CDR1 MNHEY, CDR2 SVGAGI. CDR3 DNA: TGTGCCAGCAGTTACCCCGGACAGTCGTCCACTGAAGCTTTCTTT. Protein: CASSYPGQSSTEAFF.

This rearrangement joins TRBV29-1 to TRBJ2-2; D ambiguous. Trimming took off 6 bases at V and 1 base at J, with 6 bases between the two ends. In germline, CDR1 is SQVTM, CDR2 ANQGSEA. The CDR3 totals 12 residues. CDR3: CSVTGNTGELFF. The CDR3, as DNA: TGCAGCGTGACTGGGAACACCGGGGAGCTGTTTTTT.

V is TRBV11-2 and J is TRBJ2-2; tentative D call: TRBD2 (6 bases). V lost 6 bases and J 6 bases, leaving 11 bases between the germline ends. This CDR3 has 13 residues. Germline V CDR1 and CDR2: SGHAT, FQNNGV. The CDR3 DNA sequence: TGTGCCAGCAGGGCGGGGATGGCCGGGGAGCTGTTTTTT. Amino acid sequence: CASRAGMAGELFF.

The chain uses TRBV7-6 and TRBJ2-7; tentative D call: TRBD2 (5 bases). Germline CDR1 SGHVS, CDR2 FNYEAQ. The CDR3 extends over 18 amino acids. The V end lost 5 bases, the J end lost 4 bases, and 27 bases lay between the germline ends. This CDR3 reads CASSLFVAGMSGTYEQYF. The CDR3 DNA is TGTGCCAGCAGCCTATTTGTGGCCGGGATGTCAGGAACTTACGAGCAGTACTTC.

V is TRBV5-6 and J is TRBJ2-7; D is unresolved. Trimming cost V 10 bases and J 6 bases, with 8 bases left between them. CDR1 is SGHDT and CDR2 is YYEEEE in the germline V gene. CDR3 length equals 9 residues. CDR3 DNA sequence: TGTGCCGCCCCGGGCGAGCAGTACTTC. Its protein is CAAPGEQYF.

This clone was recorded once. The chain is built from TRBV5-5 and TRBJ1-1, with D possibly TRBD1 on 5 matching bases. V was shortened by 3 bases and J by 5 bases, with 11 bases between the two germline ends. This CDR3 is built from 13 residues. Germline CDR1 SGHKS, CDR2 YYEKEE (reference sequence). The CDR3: CASSWVRDTEAFF. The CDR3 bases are TGTGCCAGCAGCTGGGTCAGGGATACTGAAGCTTTCTTT.

CDR3 protein: CASSFAGSSYEQYF. The DNA of the CDR3 is TGTGCCAGCAGTTTTGCTGGCAGCTCCTACGAGCAGTACTTC. The chain recombines TRBV27 with TRBJ2-7; the D is unclear. CDR1 and CDR2 from the germline V gene are MNHEY and SMNVEV (reference sequence). The CDR3 is 14 residues long. V lost 3 bases and J lost 0, with 9 bases in between.

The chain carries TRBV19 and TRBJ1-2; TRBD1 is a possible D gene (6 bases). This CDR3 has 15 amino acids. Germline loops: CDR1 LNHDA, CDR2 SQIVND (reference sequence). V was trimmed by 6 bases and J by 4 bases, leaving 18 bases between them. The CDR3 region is CASSPAGGGGYGYTF. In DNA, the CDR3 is TGTGCCAGTAGCCCAGCGGGGGGCGGCGGCTATGGCTACACCTTC. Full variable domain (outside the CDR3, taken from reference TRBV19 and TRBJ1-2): DGGITQSPKYLFRKEGQNVTLSCEQNLNHDAMYWYRQDPGQGLRLIYYSQIVNDFQKGDIAEGYSVSREKKESFPLTVTSAQKNPTAFYLCASSPAGGGGYGYTFGSGTRLTVV.

Written as DNA, the CDR3 is TGTGCCAGCAGCCCCCTCCGGGACACTGAAGCTTTCTTT. This gives the protein CASSPLRDTEAFF. The rearrangement joins TRBV7-9 to TRBJ1-1, with D unresolved. Germline lookup yields CDR1 SEHNR and CDR2 FQNEAQ (reference sequence). The CDR3 has 13 amino acids. With 5 bases removed from V and 3 bases from J, the gap between germline ends came to 10 bases.

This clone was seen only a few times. The DNA for the CDR3 is TGTGCCAGCAGCCTCTCCGACACGAACACTGAAGCTTTCTTT. Amino acids: CASSLSDTNTEAFF. The chain joins TRBV7-9 to TRBJ1-1; D gene ambiguous. The CDR3 is made up of 14 amino acids. Germline V CDR1 and CDR2: SEHNR, FQNEAQ (reference sequence). V shed 5 bases and J shed 1 base, with 11 bases lying between them. The full variable domain, its missing parts supplied by reference TRBV7-9 and TRBJ1-1, is DTGVSQNPRHKITKRGQNVTFRCDPISEHNRLYWYRQTLGQGPEFLTYFQNEAQLEKSRLLSDRFSAERPKGSFSTLEIQRTEQGDSAMYLCASSLSDTNTEAFFGQGTRLTVV.

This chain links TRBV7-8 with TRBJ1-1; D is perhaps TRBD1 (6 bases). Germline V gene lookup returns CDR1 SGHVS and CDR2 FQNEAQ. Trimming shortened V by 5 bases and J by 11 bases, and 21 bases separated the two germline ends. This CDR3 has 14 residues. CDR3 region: CASSLKGQNRMAFF. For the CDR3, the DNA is TGTGCCAGCAGCCTAAAAGGACAGAACAGAATGGCTTTCTTT. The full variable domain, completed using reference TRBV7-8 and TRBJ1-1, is GAGVSQSPRYKVAKRGQDVALRCDPISGHVSLFWYQQALGQGPEFLTYFQNEAQLDKSGLPSDRFFAERPEGSVSTLKIQRTQQEDSAVYLCASSLKGQNRMAFFGQGTRLTVV.

The CDR3 DNA reads TGTGCCAGCAGCATGGGACAGGGAGATGAAAAACTGTTTTTT. Amino acids: CASSMGQGDEKLFF. The V and J genes are TRBV7-2 and TRBJ1-4; 9 bases are shared with TRBD1. V was pared by 5 bases and J by 6 bases, with 4 bases of the junction left unmatched. Germline CDR1 and CDR2: SGHTA and FQGNSA. The CDR3 extends over 14 amino acids.

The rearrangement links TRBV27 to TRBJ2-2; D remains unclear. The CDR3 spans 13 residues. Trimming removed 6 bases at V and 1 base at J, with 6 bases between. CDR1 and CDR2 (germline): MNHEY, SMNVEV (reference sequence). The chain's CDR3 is CASRARNTGELFF. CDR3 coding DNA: TGTGCCAGCAGAGCCCGGAACACCGGGGAGCTGTTTTTT.

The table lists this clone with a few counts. CDR3 sequence: CASSLTRGTNEKLFF. In nucleotides, the CDR3 is TGTGCCAGCAGCTTAACCCGAGGGACTAATGAAAAACTGTTTTTT. This chain links TRBV7-2 with TRBJ1-4, with D unclear. This CDR3 has 15 amino acids. The germline V and J ends were trimmed by 2 bases and 2 bases, with 9 bases remaining between them. Germline V gives CDR1 SGHTA, CDR2 FQGNSA.